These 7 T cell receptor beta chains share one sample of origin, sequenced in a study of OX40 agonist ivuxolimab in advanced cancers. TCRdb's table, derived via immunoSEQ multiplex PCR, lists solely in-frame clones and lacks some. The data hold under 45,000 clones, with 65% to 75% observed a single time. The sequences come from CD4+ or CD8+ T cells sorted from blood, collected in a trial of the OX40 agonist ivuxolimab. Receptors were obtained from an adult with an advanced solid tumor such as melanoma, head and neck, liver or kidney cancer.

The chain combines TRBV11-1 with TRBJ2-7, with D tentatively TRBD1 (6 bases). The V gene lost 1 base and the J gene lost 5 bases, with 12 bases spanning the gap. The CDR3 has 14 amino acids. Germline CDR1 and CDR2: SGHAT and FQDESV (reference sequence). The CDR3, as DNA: TGTGCCAGCAGCTTAGGGGCAGGGGTGAACGAGCAGTACTTC. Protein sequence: CASSLGAGVNEQYF.

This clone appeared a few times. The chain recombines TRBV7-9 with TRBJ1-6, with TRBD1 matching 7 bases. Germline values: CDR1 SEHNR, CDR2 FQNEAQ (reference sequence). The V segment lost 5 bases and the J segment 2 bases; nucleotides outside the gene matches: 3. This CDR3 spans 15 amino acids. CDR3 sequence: CASSPDRAYNSPLHF. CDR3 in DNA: TGTGCCAGCAGCCCCGACAGGGCCTATAATTCACCCCTCCACTTT.

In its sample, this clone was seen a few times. CDR3 amino acids: CASSQTTEFTF. CDR3 sequence (DNA): TGTGCCAGCAGCCAAACGACAGAGTTCACCTTC. The chain uses TRBV7-6 and TRBJ1-2, with a tentative D call TRBD1 (5 bases). Germline V gene sequence: CDR1 SGHVS, CDR2 FNYEAQ. CDR3 size: 11 residues. Trimming took 5 bases from V and 13 from J, leaving 14 bases between them.

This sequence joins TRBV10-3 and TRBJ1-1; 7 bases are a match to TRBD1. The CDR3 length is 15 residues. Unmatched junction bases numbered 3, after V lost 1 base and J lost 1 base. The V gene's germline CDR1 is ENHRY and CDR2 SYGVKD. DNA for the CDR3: TGTGCCATCAGTGAGTGGGGACAGCAGAACACTGAAGCTTTCTTT. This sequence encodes CAISEWGQQNTEAFF.

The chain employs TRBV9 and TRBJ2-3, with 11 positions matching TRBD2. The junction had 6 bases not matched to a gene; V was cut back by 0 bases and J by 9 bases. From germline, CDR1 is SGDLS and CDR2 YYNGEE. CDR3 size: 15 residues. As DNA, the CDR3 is TGTGCCAGCAGCGTAGAGGAGGTAGCGGGGGGGACGCAGTATTTT. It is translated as CASSVEEVAGGTQYF. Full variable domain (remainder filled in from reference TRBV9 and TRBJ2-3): DSGVTQTPKHLITATGQRVTLRCSPRSGDLSVYWYQQSLDQGLQFLIQYYNGEERAKGNILERFSAQQFPDLHSELNLSSLELGDSALYFCASSVEEVAGGTQYFGPGTRLTVL.

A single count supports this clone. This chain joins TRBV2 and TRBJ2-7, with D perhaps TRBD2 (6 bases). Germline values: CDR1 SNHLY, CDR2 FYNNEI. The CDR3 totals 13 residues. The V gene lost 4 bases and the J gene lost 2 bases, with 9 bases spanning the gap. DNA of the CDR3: TGTGCCAGCAGTGTTCTAGCGCCCTACGAGCAGTACTTC. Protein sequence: CASSVLAPYEQYF.

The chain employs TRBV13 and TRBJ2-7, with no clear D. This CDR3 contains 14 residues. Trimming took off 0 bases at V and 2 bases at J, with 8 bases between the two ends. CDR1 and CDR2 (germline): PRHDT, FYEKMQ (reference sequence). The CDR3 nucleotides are TGTGCCAGCAGCTTAGGACCTGGGACCTACGAGCAGTACGTC. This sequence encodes CASSLGPGTYEQYV.